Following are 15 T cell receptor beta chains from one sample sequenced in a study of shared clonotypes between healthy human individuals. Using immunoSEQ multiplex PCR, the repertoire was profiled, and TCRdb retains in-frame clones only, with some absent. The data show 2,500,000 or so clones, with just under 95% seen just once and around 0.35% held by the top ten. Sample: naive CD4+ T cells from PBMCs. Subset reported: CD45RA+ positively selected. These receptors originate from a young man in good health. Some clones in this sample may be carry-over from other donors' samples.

CDR3 sequence reads: CASSSGQVINEKLFF. For the CDR3, the DNA is TGTGCCAGCAGTTCCGGACAGGTGATAAATGAAAAACTGTTTTTT. The chain joins TRBV27 to TRBJ1-4; the match to TRBD1 covers 7 bases. With V trimmed by 4 bases and J by 5 bases, 7 bases remained unmatched. Germline lookup yields CDR1 MNHEY and CDR2 SMNVEV (reference sequence). The CDR3 loop spans 15 amino acids. Supplemented by reference TRBV27 and TRBJ1-4, the full variable domain reads EAQVTQNPRYLITVTGKKLTVTCSQNMNHEYMSWYRQDPGLGLRQIYYSMNVEVTDKGDVPEGYKVSRKEKRNFPLILESPSPNQTSLYFCASSSGQVINEKLFFGSGTQLSVL.

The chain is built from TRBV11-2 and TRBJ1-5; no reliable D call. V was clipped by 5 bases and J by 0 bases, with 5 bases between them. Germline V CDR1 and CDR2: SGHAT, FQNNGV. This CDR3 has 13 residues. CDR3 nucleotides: TGTGCCAGCAGCCGAGATAGCAATCAGCCCCAGCATTTT. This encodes CASSRDSNQPQHF.

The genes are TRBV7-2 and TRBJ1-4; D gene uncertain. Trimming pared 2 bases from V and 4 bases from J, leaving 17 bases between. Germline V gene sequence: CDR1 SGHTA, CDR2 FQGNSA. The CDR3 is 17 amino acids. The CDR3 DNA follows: TGTGCCAGCAGCTTATTAAGACTGGACCGACTTAATGAAAAACTGTTTTTT. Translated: CASSLLRLDRLNEKLFF.

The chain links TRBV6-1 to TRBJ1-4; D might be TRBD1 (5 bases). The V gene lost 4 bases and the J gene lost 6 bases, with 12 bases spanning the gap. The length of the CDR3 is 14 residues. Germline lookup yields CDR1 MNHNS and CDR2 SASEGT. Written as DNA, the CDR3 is TGTGCCAGCAGTGTTCAACCCAGGGATGAAAAACTGTTTTTT. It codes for CASSVQPRDEKLFF.

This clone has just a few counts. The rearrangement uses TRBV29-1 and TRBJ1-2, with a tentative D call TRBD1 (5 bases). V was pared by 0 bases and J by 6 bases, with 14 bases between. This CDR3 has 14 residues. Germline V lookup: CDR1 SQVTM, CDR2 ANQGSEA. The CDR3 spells CSVEDEGSPDGYTF. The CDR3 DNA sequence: TGCAGCGTTGAAGATGAGGGGAGTCCCGATGGCTACACCTTC.

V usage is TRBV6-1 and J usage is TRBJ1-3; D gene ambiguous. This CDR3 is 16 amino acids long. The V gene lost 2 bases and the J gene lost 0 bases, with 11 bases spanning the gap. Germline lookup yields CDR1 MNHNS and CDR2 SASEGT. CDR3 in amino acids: CASSEWADFSGNTIYF. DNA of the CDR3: TGTGCCAGCAGTGAATGGGCGGATTTCTCTGGAAACACCATATATTTT.

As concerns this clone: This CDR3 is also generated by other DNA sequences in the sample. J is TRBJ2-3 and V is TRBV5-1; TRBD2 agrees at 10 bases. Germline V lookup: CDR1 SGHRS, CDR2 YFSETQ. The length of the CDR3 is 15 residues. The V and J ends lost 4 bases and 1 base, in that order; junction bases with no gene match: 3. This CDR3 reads CASSPGTSGTDTQYF. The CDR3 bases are TGCGCCAGCAGCCCGGGGACTAGCGGCACAGATACGCAGTATTTT.

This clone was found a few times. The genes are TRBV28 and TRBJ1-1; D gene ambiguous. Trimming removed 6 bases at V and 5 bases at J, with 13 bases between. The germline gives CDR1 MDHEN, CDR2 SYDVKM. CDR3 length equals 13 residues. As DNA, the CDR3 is TGTGCCAGCAGCATCGGTGGCGGGACTGAAGCTTTCTTT. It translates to CASSIGGGTEAFF. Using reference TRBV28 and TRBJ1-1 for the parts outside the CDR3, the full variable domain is DVKVTQSSRYLVKRTGEKVFLECVQDMDHENMFWYRQDPGLGLRLIYFSYDVKMKEKGDIPEGYSVSREKKERFSLILESASTNQTSMYLCASSIGGGTEAFFGQGTRLTVV.

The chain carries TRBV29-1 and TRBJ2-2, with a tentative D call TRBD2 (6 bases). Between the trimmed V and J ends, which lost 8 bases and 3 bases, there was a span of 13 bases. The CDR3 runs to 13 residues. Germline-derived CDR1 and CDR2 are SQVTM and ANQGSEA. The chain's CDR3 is CSTIADYTGELFF. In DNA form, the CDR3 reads TGCAGCACCATAGCGGACTACACCGGGGAGCTGTTTTTT.

The CDR3 DNA reads as TGTGCCAGTAGTATAGTGAGCAGGGAACAGCCCCAGCATTTT. Protein: CASSIVSREQPQHF. The genes are TRBV19 and TRBJ1-5, with D perhaps TRBD1 (5 bases). The CDR3 is 14 amino acids. V dropped 1 base and J dropped 7 bases, with 11 bases sitting between them. CDR1 and CDR2 (germline): LNHDA, SQIVND (reference sequence).

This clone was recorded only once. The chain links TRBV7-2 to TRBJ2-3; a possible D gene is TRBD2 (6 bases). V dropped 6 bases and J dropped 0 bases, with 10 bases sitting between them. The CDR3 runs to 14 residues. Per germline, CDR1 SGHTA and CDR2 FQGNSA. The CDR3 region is CASSPSGSTDTQYF. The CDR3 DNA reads TGTGCCAGCAGTCCCAGCGGGAGCACAGATACGCAGTATTTT.

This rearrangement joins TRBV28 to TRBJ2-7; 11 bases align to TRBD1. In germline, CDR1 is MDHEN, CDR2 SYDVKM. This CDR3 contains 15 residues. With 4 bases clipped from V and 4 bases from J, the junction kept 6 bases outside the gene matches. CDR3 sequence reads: CASSSPGQGEYEQYF. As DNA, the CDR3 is TGTGCCAGCAGTTCCCCGGGACAGGGGGAGTACGAGCAGTACTTC. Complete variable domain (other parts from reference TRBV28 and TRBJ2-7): DVKVTQSSRYLVKRTGEKVFLECVQDMDHENMFWYRQDPGLGLRLIYFSYDVKMKEKGDIPEGYSVSREKKERFSLILESASTNQTSMYLCASSSPGQGEYEQYFGPGTRLTVT.

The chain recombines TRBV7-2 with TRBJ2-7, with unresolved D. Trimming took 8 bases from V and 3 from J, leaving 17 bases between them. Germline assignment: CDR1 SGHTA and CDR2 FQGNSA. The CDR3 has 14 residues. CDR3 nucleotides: TGTGCCAGCGCCGAGTGGGCGCTGATCTACGAGCAGTACTTC. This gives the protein CASAEWALIYEQYF.

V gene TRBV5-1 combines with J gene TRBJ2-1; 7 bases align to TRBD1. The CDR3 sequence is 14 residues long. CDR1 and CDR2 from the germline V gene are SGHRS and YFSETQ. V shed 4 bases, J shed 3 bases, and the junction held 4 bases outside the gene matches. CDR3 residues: CASSVGQYYNEQFF. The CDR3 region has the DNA TGCGCCAGCAGCGTGGGACAGTACTACAATGAGCAGTTCTTC. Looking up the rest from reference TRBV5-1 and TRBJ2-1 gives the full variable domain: KAGVTQTPRYLIKTRGQQVTLSCSPISGHRSVSWYQQTPGQGLQFLFEYFSETQRNKGNFPGRFSGRQFSNSRSEMNVSTLELGDSALYLCASSVGQYYNEQFFGPGTRLTVL.

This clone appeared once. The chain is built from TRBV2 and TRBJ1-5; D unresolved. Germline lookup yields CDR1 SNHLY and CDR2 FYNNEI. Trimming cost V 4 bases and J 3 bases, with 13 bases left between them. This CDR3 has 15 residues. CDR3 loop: CASSAGERNNQPQHF. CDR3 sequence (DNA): TGTGCCAGCAGTGCTGGGGAGCGGAACAATCAGCCCCAGCATTTT. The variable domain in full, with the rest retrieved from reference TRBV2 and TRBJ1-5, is EPEVTQTPSHQVTQMGQEVILRCVPISNHLYFYWYRQILGQKVEFLVSFYNNEISEKSEIFDDQFSVERPDGSNFTLKIRSTKLEDSAMYFCASSAGERNNQPQHFGDGTRLSIL.